This is a list of T cell receptor beta chains from one sample in a study of OX40 agonist ivuxolimab in advanced cancers. Sequencing was performed with immunoSEQ multiplex PCR; in TCRdb, only in-frame clones are kept and a portion is missing. The sample holds around 19,000 clones, approximately 74% seen once. The starting material was CD4+ or CD8+ T cells sorted from blood, obtained in a trial of the OX40 agonist ivuxolimab. The receptors derive from an adult with an advanced solid tumor such as melanoma, head and neck, liver or kidney cancer. CDR3s include the opening cysteine and the closing phenylalanine or tryptophan. A D gene is named only where the DNA matches it firmly. The size of a clone is reported for some rows only, either as once, few or many, or as a class for expanded clones.

abundance,j_gene,d_gene,v_gene,CDR3nt,CDR3aa
-,TRBJ2-7,TRBD2,TRBV2,TGTGCCAGCAGGGCCTCACAGCTACCTGGACTAGCGGGAATTCTTTACGAGCAGTACTTC,CASRASQLPGLAGILYEQYF
-,TRBJ1-6,TRBD1,TRBV28,TGTGCCAGCAGTTGGGACAGGGACAATTCACCCCTCCACTTT,CASSWDRDNSPLHF
-,TRBJ1-2,-,TRBV29-1,TGCAGCGTTGGGCAGCCACACTATGGCTACACCTTC,CSVGQPHYGYTF
-,TRBJ2-3,-,TRBV28,TGTGCCAGCAGTTGGGGCCCTGCGGGAGATACGCAGTATTTT,CASSWGPAGDTQYF
-,TRBJ1-5,TRBD1,TRBV18,TGTGCCAGCTCCATAATGGGACAGGGTAAACATAATCAGCCCCAGCATTTT,CASSIMGQGKHNQPQHF
-,TRBJ2-3,TRBD2,TRBV19,TGTGCCAGTAGTATATCCTCTAGCGGGTGGTTGGATACGCAGTATTTT,CASSISSSGWLDTQYF
-,TRBJ1-2,-,TRBV28,TGTGCCAGCTCCTTTCAGGGACCTAACTATGGCTACACCTTC,CASSFQGPNYGYTF
few,TRBJ2-3,TRBD1,TRBV2,TGTGCCAGCAGTTCGCAGGGGGATTGGGGCACAGATACGCAGTATTTT,CASSSQGDWGTDTQYF
-,TRBJ2-2,TRBD1,TRBV5-4,TGTGCCAGCAGCCCTGGGGGGACAGGGAACACCGGGGAGCTGTTTTTT,CASSPGGTGNTGELFF
-,TRBJ2-3,-,TRBV7-6,TGTGCCAGCAGCTTAAGGGGGGCTAGCGGAGCCACAGATACGCAGTATTTT,CASSLRGASGATDTQYF
-,TRBJ2-4,TRBD1,TRBV4-1,TGCGCCAGCAGCCTTGGACAGGGGGGGAACATTCAGTACTTC,CASSLGQGGNIQYF
-,TRBJ2-7,TRBD1,TRBV27,TGTGCCAGCAGTTTATCCGGGACAGGGGGCTACGAGCAGTACTTC,CASSLSGTGGYEQYF
-,TRBJ2-4,-,TRBV6-6,TGTGCCAGCAGTTACTTAGGCAAAAACATTCAGTACTTC,CASSYLGKNIQYF
-,TRBJ1-1,TRBD1,TRBV6-1,TGTGCCAGCAGTGACGACAGGGGTCTCACTGAAGCTTTCTTT,CASSDDRGLTEAFF
-,TRBJ2-1,-,TRBV27,TGTGCCAGCAGTTCCCGGACGGACGTCTCCTACAATGAGCAGTTCTTC,CASSSRTDVSYNEQFF
-,TRBJ2-7,-,TRBV4-3,TGCGCCAGCAGCCCGGATGACAGTTACGAGCAGTACTTC,CASSPDDSYEQYF